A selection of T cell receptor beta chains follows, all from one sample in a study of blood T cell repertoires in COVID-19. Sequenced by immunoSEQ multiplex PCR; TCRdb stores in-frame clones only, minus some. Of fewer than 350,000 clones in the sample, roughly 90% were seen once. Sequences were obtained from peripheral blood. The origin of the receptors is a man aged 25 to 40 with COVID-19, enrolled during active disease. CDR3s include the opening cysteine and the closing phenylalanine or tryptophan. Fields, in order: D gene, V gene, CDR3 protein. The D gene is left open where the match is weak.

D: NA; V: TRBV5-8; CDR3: CASSLDDRLYSPLHF
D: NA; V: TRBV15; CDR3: CATSRVFESGLFF
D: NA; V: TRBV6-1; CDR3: CASSEGTYNYGYTF
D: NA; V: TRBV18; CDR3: CASSPRLYGGPTSTDTQYF
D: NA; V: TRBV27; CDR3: CASSLSGGGRYEQYF
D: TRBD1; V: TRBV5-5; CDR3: CASSLDQTGVALGYTF
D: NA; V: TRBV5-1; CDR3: CASSLALSGEKLFF
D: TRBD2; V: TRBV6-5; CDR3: CASSYGSGGLTDTQYF
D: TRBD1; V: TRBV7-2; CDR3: CASSPRTGIEQYF
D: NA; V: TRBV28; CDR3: CASGRAGTDTQYF
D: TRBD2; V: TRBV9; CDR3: CASSVVLGGRIDTGELFF
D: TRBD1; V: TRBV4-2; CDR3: CASSQDTFRGRGGELFF
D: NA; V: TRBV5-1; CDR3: CASSLLAAYNEQFF
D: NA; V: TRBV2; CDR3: CASRTDRNTEAFF
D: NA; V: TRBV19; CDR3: CASSIDDFRGMNTEAFF
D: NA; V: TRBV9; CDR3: CASSVGSSYEQYF
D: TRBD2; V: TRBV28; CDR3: CASSLTSGSSYEQYF
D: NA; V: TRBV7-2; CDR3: CASSLSLSRGRLEYF
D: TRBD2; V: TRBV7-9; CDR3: CASSLRLAEANEQFF
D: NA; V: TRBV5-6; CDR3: CASSPGSSANYGYTF
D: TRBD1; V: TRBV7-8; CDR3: CASSLSAGGNYGYTF
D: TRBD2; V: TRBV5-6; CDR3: CASSKDGTSGIWFF
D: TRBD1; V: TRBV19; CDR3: CASVNRGLNTGELFF
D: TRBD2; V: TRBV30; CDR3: CAWISGNSYNEQFF
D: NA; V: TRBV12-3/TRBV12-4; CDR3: CASSPRGGTEAFF
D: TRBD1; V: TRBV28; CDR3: CASRMDDRGYQPQHF
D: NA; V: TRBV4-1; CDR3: CASSQAPGMNTEAFF
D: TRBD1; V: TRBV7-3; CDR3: CASSPQTGVGETQYF
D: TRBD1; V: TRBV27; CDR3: CASIDRGLTTTDTQYF
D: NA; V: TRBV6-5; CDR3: CASTSFPSSGNTIYF
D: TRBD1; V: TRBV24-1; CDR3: CATSPGQGARGYTF
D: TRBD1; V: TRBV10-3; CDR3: CAISESVRQGVNSPLHF
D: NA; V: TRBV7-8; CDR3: CASSLEAGGAENYGYTF
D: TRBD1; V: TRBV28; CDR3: CASSFWTGVNTEAFF
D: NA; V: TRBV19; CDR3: CASSIDPQSGTFYYGYTF
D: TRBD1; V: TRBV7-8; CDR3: CASSPKQGARVGDIQYF
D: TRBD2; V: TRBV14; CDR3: CASSQTTSGSTDTQYF
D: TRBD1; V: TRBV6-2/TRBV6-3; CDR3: CASSYGGRGLPRPAMNTEAFF
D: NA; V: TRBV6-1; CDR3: CASSEQVQPQHF
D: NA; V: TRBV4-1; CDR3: CASSQDPVYETQYF
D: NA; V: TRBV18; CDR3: CASSPLGARSGYEQYF
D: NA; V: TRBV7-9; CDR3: CASSRGQSYGYTF
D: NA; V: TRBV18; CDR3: CASSPQGTGELFF
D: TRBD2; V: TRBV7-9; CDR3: CASSLLAGRGTGELFF
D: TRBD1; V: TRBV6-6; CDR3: CASSPGTGGGLYSPLHF
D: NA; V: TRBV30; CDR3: CAWSRQAAGTDTQYF
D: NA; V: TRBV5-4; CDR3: CASSIYSYEQYF
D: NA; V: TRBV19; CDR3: CASSPGTRGNSPLHF
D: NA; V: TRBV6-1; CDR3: CASSERRGATNEKLFF
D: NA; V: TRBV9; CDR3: CASSVAPAGTLAGELFF
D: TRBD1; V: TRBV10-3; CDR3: CAIGTEPYEQYF
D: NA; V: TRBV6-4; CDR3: CASSDSRNEQYF
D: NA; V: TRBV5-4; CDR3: CASSLVQQQETQYF
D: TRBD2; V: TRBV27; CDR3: CASSYRAGALYEQYF
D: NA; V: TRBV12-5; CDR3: CASGLGTVNTEAFF
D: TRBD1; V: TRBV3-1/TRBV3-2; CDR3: CASRPGQGRNYGYTF
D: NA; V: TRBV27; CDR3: CASSPNGGYNSPLHF
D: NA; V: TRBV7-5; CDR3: CARDVEGNTEAFF